This entry features one TCR beta chain sequence. As yet, its antigen is unknown. This entry belongs to a study of cytomegalovirus exposure and HLA in healthy donors. The PCR had 60 Vbeta and 13 Jbeta primers. Profiling relied on immunoSEQ multiplex PCR, and the TCRdb table lists in-frame clones only, not all of them. The table includes 200,000 or so clones, 82% detected once. This CDR3 is 14 amino acids long. Germline V gene data show CDR1 as SGHRS and CDR2 as YFSETQ. Trimming shortened V by 4 bases and J by 4 bases, and 12 bases separated the two germline ends. Study outcomes and limitations: Later analysis identified several of the most significant clusters that appeared linked to common viral pathogens. Later genetic work tied a missense DCLRE1C variant to beta-chain V and J trimming. In a later analysis, at a false discovery rate of 0.05, about 15,000 TCR beta sequences were associated with HLA alleles. Clonal expansion was found to be greater in HLA-associated TCR beta chains than in equally common others in a later analysis.

This TCR derives from a boy aged 2-15 years in good health and CMV-seronegative. The sequenced sample consisted of PBMCs. V gene TRBV5-1 combines with J gene TRBJ1-5; D might be TRBD1 (5 bases). DNA of the CDR3: TGCGCCAGCAGCGGGGGGGGTTCGAATCAGCCCCAGCATTTT. Amino acid sequence: CASSGGGSNQPQHF. The complete variable domain, with remaining parts taken from reference TRBV5-1 and TRBJ1-5, reads KAGVTQTPRYLIKTRGQQVTLSCSPISGHRSVSWYQQTPGQGLQFLFEYFSETQRNKGNFPGRFSGRQFSNSRSEMNVSTLELGDSALYLCASSGGGSNQPQHFGDGTRLSIL.